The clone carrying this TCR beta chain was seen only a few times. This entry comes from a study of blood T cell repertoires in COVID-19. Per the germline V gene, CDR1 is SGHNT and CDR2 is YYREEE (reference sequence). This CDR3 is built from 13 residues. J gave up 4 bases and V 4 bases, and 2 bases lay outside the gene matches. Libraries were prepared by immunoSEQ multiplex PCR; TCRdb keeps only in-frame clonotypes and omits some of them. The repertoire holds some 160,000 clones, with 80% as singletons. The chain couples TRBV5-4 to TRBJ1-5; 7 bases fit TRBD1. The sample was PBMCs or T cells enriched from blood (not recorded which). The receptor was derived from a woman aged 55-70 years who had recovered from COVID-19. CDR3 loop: CASSRDRNQPQHF. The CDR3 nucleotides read TGTGCCAGCAGCCGGGACAGAAATCAGCCCCAGCATTTT.